This TCR beta chain was obtained from a study of cytomegalovirus exposure and HLA in healthy donors. Background on the study: An early data release held tens of millions of unique TCRs from HLA-typed donors.

This clone was found once. It was with 60 Vbeta and 13 Jbeta primers that the PCR ran. Sequencing used immunoSEQ multiplex PCR; TCRdb keeps in-frame clones, though not all of them. The sample comprises 100,000 to 150,000 clones, approximately 80% of which are singletons, and 5.5% to 7.5% rests with the top ten. This CDR3 comprises 17 residues. Trimming pared 0 bases from V and 6 bases from J, leaving 17 bases between. Germline CDR1 and CDR2: MNHNS and SASEGT. Material: PBMCs. V is TRBV6-1 and J is TRBJ1-4; the D gene is possibly TRBD1 (5 bases). The receptor was derived from a woman between 40 and 55 years old in good health and CMV-seropositive. The CDR3 is CASSEALAGRQDEKLFF. CDR3 DNA: TGTGCCAGCAGTGAAGCTCTGGCAGGGAGGCAAGATGAAAAACTGTTTTTT.